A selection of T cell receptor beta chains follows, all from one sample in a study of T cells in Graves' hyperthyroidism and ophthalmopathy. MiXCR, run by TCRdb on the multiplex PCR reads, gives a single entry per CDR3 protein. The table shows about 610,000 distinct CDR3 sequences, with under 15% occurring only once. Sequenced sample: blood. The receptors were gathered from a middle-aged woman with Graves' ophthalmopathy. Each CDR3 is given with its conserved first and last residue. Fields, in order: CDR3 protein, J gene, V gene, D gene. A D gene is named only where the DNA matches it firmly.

cdr3_aa: CASSQRELSNYGYTF
j_call: TRBJ1-2
v_call: TRBV7-9
d_call: -

cdr3_aa: CATSPNRDTEAFF
j_call: TRBJ1-1
v_call: TRBV15
d_call: -

cdr3_aa: CASRDSWDSLNTEAFF
j_call: TRBJ1-1
v_call: TRBV2
d_call: TRBD1

cdr3_aa: CASSQAGESPQHF
j_call: TRBJ1-5
v_call: TRBV3-1
d_call: -

cdr3_aa: CASSESQGLEAFF
j_call: TRBJ1-1
v_call: TRBV6-1
d_call: -

cdr3_aa: CASSSRGLTDTQYF
j_call: TRBJ2-3
v_call: TRBV11-1
d_call: -

cdr3_aa: CASSQDRASINQPQHF
j_call: TRBJ1-5
v_call: TRBV4-3
d_call: -

cdr3_aa: CASSPLRGTSEAFF
j_call: TRBJ1-1
v_call: TRBV11-3
d_call: -

cdr3_aa: CASSIETTDTQYF
j_call: TRBJ2-3
v_call: TRBV19
d_call: -

cdr3_aa: CASSLNDEWQYF
j_call: TRBJ2-7
v_call: TRBV7-2
d_call: -

cdr3_aa: CASSPTGTGRITEAFF
j_call: TRBJ1-1
v_call: TRBV6-1
d_call: TRBD1

cdr3_aa: CASSPPQETEQYF
j_call: TRBJ2-7
v_call: TRBV18
d_call: -

cdr3_aa: CASSPSTVGQPQHF
j_call: TRBJ1-5
v_call: TRBV4-1
d_call: -

cdr3_aa: CASSFAGTQTYEQYF
j_call: TRBJ2-7
v_call: TRBV7-2
d_call: -

cdr3_aa: CASRDSSSAYEQYF
j_call: TRBJ2-7
v_call: TRBV2
d_call: -

cdr3_aa: CASSSTRDLTTGELFF
j_call: TRBJ2-2
v_call: TRBV5-4
d_call: -

cdr3_aa: CASSPHGVSVRGETQYF
j_call: TRBJ2-5
v_call: TRBV7-3
d_call: -

cdr3_aa: CASTTSGVQETQYF
j_call: TRBJ2-5
v_call: TRBV5-1
d_call: TRBD2

cdr3_aa: CASSLQMNTGELFF
j_call: TRBJ2-2
v_call: TRBV12-3/TRBV12-4
d_call: -

cdr3_aa: CASSIDGTGNTIYF
j_call: TRBJ1-3
v_call: TRBV6-1
d_call: -

cdr3_aa: CASRLLGNYGYTF
j_call: TRBJ1-2
v_call: TRBV28
d_call: -

cdr3_aa: CSAREVGGWDGNQPQHF
j_call: TRBJ1-5
v_call: TRBV20-1
d_call: -

cdr3_aa: CASSLGTGANTEAFF
j_call: TRBJ1-1
v_call: TRBV7-8
d_call: -

cdr3_aa: CATRLREVGEQYF
j_call: TRBJ2-7
v_call: TRBV5-1
d_call: -

cdr3_aa: CSVAGAGSYEQYF
j_call: TRBJ2-7
v_call: TRBV29-1
d_call: -

cdr3_aa: CASSLRSGTYGYIF
j_call: TRBJ1-2
v_call: TRBV12-3/TRBV12-4
d_call: -

cdr3_aa: CASSLGLAGGIDTQYF
j_call: TRBJ2-3
v_call: TRBV6-1
d_call: TRBD2

cdr3_aa: CSVEGALGYGYTF
j_call: TRBJ1-2
v_call: TRBV29-1
d_call: -

cdr3_aa: CASSLDGAESTEAFF
j_call: TRBJ1-1
v_call: TRBV5-5
d_call: -

cdr3_aa: CSAFGTESYEQYF
j_call: TRBJ2-7
v_call: TRBV20-1
d_call: -

cdr3_aa: CASSGTTGPGETQYF
j_call: TRBJ2-5
v_call: TRBV7-8
d_call: TRBD1

cdr3_aa: CSDQRPGPFGETQYF
j_call: TRBJ2-5
v_call: TRBV20-1
d_call: -

cdr3_aa: CASSNGVGNTEAFF
j_call: TRBJ1-1
v_call: TRBV9
d_call: -

cdr3_aa: CASSLRGSVNEQYF
j_call: TRBJ2-7
v_call: TRBV7-2
d_call: TRBD2

cdr3_aa: CASSGQGRNTGELFF
j_call: TRBJ2-2
v_call: TRBV6-1
d_call: TRBD1

cdr3_aa: CASGPQGSEAFF
j_call: TRBJ1-1
v_call: TRBV6-1
d_call: TRBD1

cdr3_aa: CATSRARGTGELFF
j_call: TRBJ2-2
v_call: TRBV15
d_call: -

cdr3_aa: CAWRNDRISTDTQYF
j_call: TRBJ2-3
v_call: TRBV30
d_call: -

cdr3_aa: CASSLGLGPTYEQYF
j_call: TRBJ2-7
v_call: TRBV7-2
d_call: -

cdr3_aa: CASSPGTGIGETQYF
j_call: TRBJ2-5
v_call: TRBV27
d_call: TRBD1

cdr3_aa: CASSSAGAGNQPQHF
j_call: TRBJ1-5
v_call: TRBV12-3/TRBV12-4
d_call: -